The next 22 T cell receptor beta chains were all read from a single sample in a study of blood T cell repertoires in COVID-19. The protocol was immunoSEQ multiplex PCR, while the TCRdb copy is restricted to in-frame clones and leaves out a portion. This table has around 200,000 clones, approximately 90% appearing once. The material sequenced was peripheral blood. These receptors were obtained from a man aged 50-60 years with acute or convalescent COVID-19.

The chain carries TRBV21-1 and TRBJ1-1; the table gives TRBD1 as D, unverified against the DNA. TRBV21-1 is shown as a pseudogene. The CDR3 is made up of 18 amino acids. CDR3 region: CASSKASPGQGMNTEAFF. Here the CDR3 DNA reads TGTGCCAGCAGCAAAGCCTCCCCGGGACAGGGAATGAACACTGAAGCTTTCTTT.

The chain combines TRBV18 with TRBJ1-4; the D is unclear. V gave up 9 bases and J gave up 3 bases, with 11 bases separating them. Germline V lookup: CDR1 KGHSH, CDR2 LQKENI. The CDR3 sequence is 13 residues long. The CDR3 sequence is CASTGGPNEKLFF. The CDR3 DNA is TGTGCCAGTACGGGAGGCCCTAATGAAAAACTGTTTTTT.

This chain links TRBV20-1 with TRBJ1-2; TRBD1 might be the D (5 bases). CDR1 and CDR2 from the germline V gene are DFQATT and SNEGSKA (reference sequence). V lost 6 bases and J lost 8, with 10 bases in between. CDR3 length: 10 residues. CDR3: CSAGEGGYTF. CDR3 DNA sequence: TGCAGTGCCGGGGAGGGGGGCTACACCTTC.

The V and J genes are TRBV19 and TRBJ1-2, with 10 bases matching TRBD1. The CDR3 loop spans 15 amino acids. V lost 7 bases to trimming and J lost 5 bases; unmatched junction nucleotides: 10. CDR1 is LNHDA, CDR2 SQIVND, per germline (reference sequence). CDR3 loop: CASNKDRGLDYGYTF. The CDR3 coding sequence is TGTGCCAGTAACAAAGACAGGGGGCTAGATTATGGCTACACCTTC.

This rearrangement joins TRBV29-1 to TRBJ1-2; D possibly corresponds to TRBD1 (6 bases). Germline CDR1 reads SQVTM; CDR2 reads ANQGSEA. Deletions cut 6 bases from V and 3 bases from J, with 14 bases between. The CDR3 loop spans 13 amino acids. The CDR3 here is CSVTGWIDYGYTF. The CDR3 nucleotides read TGCAGCGTAACAGGGTGGATTGACTATGGCTACACCTTC.

This chain joins TRBV6-5 and TRBJ2-3, with 9 positions matching TRBD2. V dropped 6 bases and J dropped 2; count of bases not matched to a gene: 6. This CDR3 is built from 15 residues. Germline assignment: CDR1 MNHEY and CDR2 SVGAGI. CDR3 sequence: CASRRRGGITDTQYF. The CDR3 DNA follows: TGTGCCAGCAGACGGCGGGGGGGCATCACAGATACGCAGTATTTT.

The J gene is TRBJ1-5, the V gene TRBV5-8; weak D call: TRBD1 (5 bases). The germline V gene encodes CDR1 SGHTS and CDR2 YDEGEE. The V end was cut by 2 bases, the J end by 6 bases, with 18 bases between. CDR3 length: 16 amino acids. The CDR3 region has the DNA TGTGCCAGCAGCTTCCGGGACTCAAGATCGGGTCAGCCCCAGCATTTT. It encodes CASSFRDSRSGQPQHF. Complete variable domain (other parts from reference TRBV5-8 and TRBJ1-5): EAGVTQSPTHLIKTRGQQATLRCSPISGHTSVYWYQQALGLGLQFLLWYDEGEERNRGNFPPRFSGRQFPNYSSELNVNALELEDSALYLCASSFRDSRSGQPQHFGDGTRLSIL.

The rearrangement links TRBV18 to TRBJ1-4; 9 positions match TRBD1. Germline trimming cut 0 bases from V and 10 bases from J; bases unmatched to any gene: 6. The CDR3 totals 15 residues. CDR1 is KGHSH, CDR2 LQKENI, per germline. In DNA form, the CDR3 reads TGTGCCAGCTCACCACCGGGACAGGGAAAAGGAAAACTGTTTTTT. This gives the protein CASSPPGQGKGKLFF. Combining the CDR3 with reference TRBV18 and TRBJ1-4 gives the whole variable domain NAGVMQNPRHLVRRRGQEARLRCSPMKGHSHVYWYRQLPEEGLKFMVYLQKENIIDESGMPKERFSAEFPKEGPSILRIQQVVRGDSAAYFCASSPPGQGKGKLFFGSGTQLSVL.

The rearrangement uses TRBV9 and TRBJ2-5; perhaps TRBD1 as D (6 bases). Per germline, CDR1 SGDLS and CDR2 YYNGEE. There are 18 residues in the CDR3. V was shortened by 3 bases and J by 5 bases, with 26 bases between the two germline ends. The CDR3 DNA is TGTGCCAGCAGCGACCCGACGAGACACAGGGTGGGTTGGGAGACCCAGTACTTC. Translation: CASSDPTRHRVGWETQYF. Looking up the rest from reference TRBV9 and TRBJ2-5 gives the full variable domain: DSGVTQTPKHLITATGQRVTLRCSPRSGDLSVYWYQQSLDQGLQFLIQYYNGEERAKGNILERFSAQQFPDLHSELNLSSLELGDSALYFCASSDPTRHRVGWETQYFGPGTRLLVL.

V usage is TRBV30 and J usage is TRBJ2-2, with a possible D match to TRBD1 (5 bases). Trimming removed 5 bases from V and 0 bases from J, with 10 bases in between. CDR1 is GTSNPN, CDR2 SVGIG, per germline (reference sequence). CDR3 size: 14 residues. CDR3 bases: TGTGCCTGGCAGGGTTTTACGAACACCGGGGAGCTGTTTTTT. Protein: CAWQGFTNTGELFF.

The chain employs TRBV6-5 and TRBJ1-1; D is undetermined. The length of the CDR3 is 13 residues. V lost 7 bases, J lost 1 base, and 10 bases lay in between. In germline, CDR1 is MNHEY, CDR2 SVGAGI. CDR3 amino acids: CASTLTGNTEAFF. The CDR3 nucleotides read TGTGCCAGCACCCTGACTGGGAACACTGAAGCTTTCTTT.

The chain combines TRBV3-1 (or the pseudogene TRBV3-2) with TRBJ2-2, with 7 nucleotides matching TRBD2. Trimming took 4 bases from V and 7 from J; bases not matched to a gene: 9. The CDR3 is made up of 15 amino acids. In germline, CDR1 is LGHDT, CDR2 YNNKEL (reference sequence). The CDR3 loop is CASSRTSNIRGELFF. In DNA form, the CDR3 reads TGTGCCAGCAGCCGGACTAGTAATATTCGCGGGGAGCTGTTTTTT.

The CDR3 region is CASSPRGTADYEQYF. The CDR3 DNA follows: TGTGCCAGCAGCCCACGAGGGACAGCCGACTACGAGCAGTACTTC. The J gene is TRBJ2-7, the V gene TRBV5-4, with TRBD1 matching over 7 bases. The CDR3 consists of 15 residues. Germline V gene data show CDR1 as SGHNT and CDR2 as YYREEE (reference sequence). After removal of 4 bases from V and 3 bases from J, the junction contained 10 bases not matched to a gene.

The chain is built from TRBV5-4 and TRBJ1-6; 7 bases match TRBD1. The CDR3 loop spans 17 amino acids. V lost 0 bases, J lost 7 bases, and 10 bases stayed unmatched. From germline, CDR1 is SGHNT and CDR2 YYREEE (reference sequence). CDR3 protein: CASSLGQGTRSNSPLHF. The CDR3 nucleotides read TGTGCCAGCAGCTTGGGACAGGGTACGAGGAGCAATTCACCCCTCCACTTT.

V is TRBV3-1 (or the pseudogene TRBV3-2) and J is TRBJ2-7; D gene uncertain. Trimming took 0 bases from V and 0 from J, leaving 9 bases between them. The V gene's germline CDR1 is LGHDT and CDR2 YNNKEL (reference sequence). The CDR3 covers 15 residues. The CDR3 nucleotides are TGTGCCAGCAGCCAAGATAGGCGCGGCTCCTACGAGCAGTACTTC. Its translation is CASSQDRRGSYEQYF.

The chain uses TRBV6-4 and TRBJ1-1; 11 nucleotides match TRBD1. This CDR3 comprises 14 residues. Germline CDR1 reads MRHNA; CDR2 reads SNTAGT. V shed 6 bases, J shed 6 bases, and the junction held 6 bases outside the gene matches. The CDR3 here is CASSTGTGGSEAFF. As DNA, the CDR3 is TGTGCCAGCAGCACCGGGACAGGGGGGTCTGAAGCTTTCTTT.

The V gene is TRBV6-5, the J gene TRBJ2-7, with TRBD2 identical over 9 bases. The V gene end was trimmed by 2 bases and the J gene end by 6 bases; junction bases not matched to a gene: 8. The CDR3 has 15 residues. The germline V gene encodes CDR1 MNHEY and CDR2 SVGAGI. CDR3 bases: TGTGCCAGCAGTTACCCTAGCGGGGCCCAAGGCGAGCAGTACTTC. Protein: CASSYPSGAQGEQYF.

Comment on this clone: Within the sample, other DNA sequences also encode this same CDR3. V usage is TRBV5-1 and J usage is TRBJ2-1; D is perhaps TRBD1 (5 bases). This CDR3 spans 14 amino acids. The V gene's germline CDR1 is SGHRS and CDR2 YFSETQ. Trimming took off 0 bases at V and 5 bases at J, with 9 bases between the two ends. The CDR3 region has the DNA TGCGCCAGCAGCTTGGGACAGTCACACAATGAGCAGTTCTTC. The encoded protein is CASSLGQSHNEQFF.

This clone showed up just once. The rearrangement links TRBV11-3 to TRBJ2-2; 8 nucleotides agree with TRBD1. J was trimmed by 4 bases and V by 1 base; bases with no gene match: 5. The CDR3 covers 16 residues. Germline V gene sequence: CDR1 SGHNT, CDR2 YENEEA. Here the CDR3 reads CASSLGQGAPTGELFF. DNA of the CDR3: TGTGCCAGCAGCTTAGGGCAGGGGGCGCCCACCGGGGAGCTGTTTTTT.

The V and J genes are TRBV11-2 and TRBJ1-6; D remains ambiguous. This CDR3 contains 15 residues. Germline V gene sequence: CDR1 SGHAT, CDR2 FQNNGV. Trimming pared 1 base from V and 6 bases from J, leaving 10 bases between. The CDR3 reads CASSLVPGPNSPLHF. CDR3 nucleotides: TGTGCCAGCAGCTTAGTTCCGGGTCCTAATTCACCCCTCCACTTT.

The rearrangement joins TRBV19 to TRBJ2-6; possible D gene TRBD2, 5 bases. V lost 5 bases to trimming and J lost 4 bases, with 12 bases between them. The germline CDR1 and CDR2 sequences are LNHDA and SQIVND (reference sequence). This CDR3 has 15 residues. The CDR3 loop reads CASSRGSGGANVLTF. In DNA form, the CDR3 reads TGTGCCAGTAGTCGGGGATCTGGCGGGGCCAACGTCCTGACTTTC.

This chain joins TRBV5-1 and TRBJ1-1, with D maybe TRBD1 (5 bases). V gave up 2 bases and J gave up 4 bases, with 12 bases separating them. The CDR3 extends over 14 amino acids. Germline loops: CDR1 SGHRS, CDR2 YFSETQ. CDR3 nucleotides: TGCGCCAGCAGCTTCGGGCAGGGTGTCACTGAAGCTTTCTTT. Translated, it gives CASSFGQGVTEAFF.